These T cell receptor beta chains were read from a single sample in a study of shared clonotypes between healthy human individuals. Data came from immunoSEQ multiplex PCR; TCRdb stores just in-frame clones and leaves some out. Counted here are hundreds of thousands of clones, roughly four fifths occurring once; the ten biggest clones make up around 12%. Sequenced material: PBMCs. The receptors stem from a middle-aged woman in good health. Some clones in this sample may be carry-over from other donors' samples. The CDR3 runs from the conserved cysteine through the conserved F or W. The D gene is left open where the match is weak. For some rows the clone size is stated as once, few or many, or as a class when expanded; others skip it.

cdr3_length,d_call,j_call,clone_size,v_call,cdr3_nt,cdr3_aa
15,-,TRBJ1-3,-,TRBV4-1,TGCGCCAGCAGCCAAGGACAGATCTCTGGAAACACCATATATTTT,CASSQGQISGNTIYF
15,TRBD1,TRBJ2-3,-,TRBV18,TGTGCCAGCTCACCGGGCACAGGGGTTCCGGACCCGCAGTATTTT,CASSPGTGVPDPQYF
15,TRBD2,TRBJ2-1,-,TRBV5-1,TGCGCCAGCAGCTTGGCAGCGGGAGTCCACAATGAGCAGTTCTTC,CASSLAAGVHNEQFF
13,-,TRBJ2-1,-,TRBV7-2,TGTGCCAGCAGCACCTACAGTTACAATGAGCAGTTCTTC,CASSTYSYNEQFF
15,TRBD2,TRBJ2-5,once,TRBV4-1,TGCGCCAGCAGCCGGCGGGGGGTGGGTGGAGAGACCCAGTACTTC,CASSRRGVGGETQYF
14,-,TRBJ2-1,-,TRBV30,TGTGCCTGGAACGGGGGATACTCCTACAATGAGCAGTTCTTC,CAWNGGYSYNEQFF
14,-,TRBJ2-5,-,TRBV6-6,TGTGCCAGCAGCCCGGAGCCGGCCCGGAAGACCCAGTACTTC,CASSPEPARKTQYF
14,-,TRBJ1-1,-,TRBV14,TGTGCCAGCAGCCAAGGAGGAGGCAGCATTGAAGCTTTCTTT,CASSQGGGSIEAFF
17,TRBD1,TRBJ2-7,-,TRBV28,TGTGCCAGCAGTTTGGGGACAGGGTGGCCCAACCCGTTAGAGCAGTACTTC,CASSLGTGWPNPLEQYF
13,-,TRBJ2-1,-,TRBV13,TGTGCCAGCAGCTTAGAGGACTACAATGAGCAGTTCTTC,CASSLEDYNEQFF
14,TRBD1,TRBJ1-2,few,TRBV18,TGTGCCAGCTCACCAAGGGACAGGGGATATGGCTACACCTTC,CASSPRDRGYGYTF
17,-,TRBJ1-5,-,TRBV7-2,TGTGCCAGCAGCTTAATGGGCGGCAGGGGAGTCAATCAGCCCCAGCATTTT,CASSLMGGRGVNQPQHF
15,-,TRBJ1-5,-,TRBV10-2,TGCGCCACCCTCCCGGACCCGAGGGGCAATCAGCCCCAGCATTTT,CATLPDPRGNQPQHF
14,TRBD2,TRBJ2-5,-,TRBV7-2,TGTGCCAGCAGCTCCGGACTAGGTGTGGGGACCCAGTACTTC,CASSSGLGVGTQYF
15,-,TRBJ2-3,-,TRBV29-1,TGCAGCGTTGCGTTATTGGACATCCCCACAGATACGCAGTATTTT,CSVALLDIPTDTQYF
15,-,TRBJ2-3,-,TRBV7-6,TGTGCCAGCAGCTTACGACAGCCTAGCACAGATACGCAGTATTTT,CASSLRQPSTDTQYF
17,TRBD2,TRBJ2-3,-,TRBV4-3,TGCGCCAGCAGCCAAGATCTTTTCGGGAGGGCCGGAGATACGCAGTATTTT,CASSQDLFGRAGDTQYF
17,-,TRBJ1-5,-,TRBV7-9,TGTGCCAGCAGCCCTCCCCCGGCAGGGGACTACAATCAGCCCCAGCATTTT,CASSPPPAGDYNQPQHF
16,TRBD2,TRBJ2-1,-,TRBV11-2,TGTGCCAGCAGCTTTCTAGCGGGAGGGCCAGGGGGTGAGCAGTTCTTC,CASSFLAGGPGGEQFF
15,TRBD2,TRBJ2-3,-,TRBV4-1,TGCGCCAGCAGCCCACACGGACTAGGGGTAGATACGCAGTATTTT,CASSPHGLGVDTQYF
11,-,TRBJ2-5,-,TRBV20-1,TGCAGTGCTAGAGATTGGGAGACCCAGTACTTC,CSARDWETQYF
14,TRBD2,TRBJ2-7,-,TRBV7-2,TGTGCCAGCAGCTTGACTAGCGGGAGCTACGAGCAGTACTTC,CASSLTSGSYEQYF
16,-,TRBJ1-5,-,TRBV4-1,TGCGCCAGCAGCCACCGCACAGGAGGCGGGCATCAGCCCCAGCATTTT,CASSHRTGGGHQPQHF
14,TRBD1,TRBJ2-5,-,TRBV18,TGTGCCAGCTCGCAGACAGGGGCCCAAGAGACCCAGTACTTC,CASSQTGAQETQYF